The T cell receptor beta chain described here comes from a study of cytomegalovirus exposure and HLA in healthy donors. As to this clone: Its antigen is not identified.

Whole-study findings and limits: Most of the CMV-associated TCR beta chains (in a later analysis) appeared to be HLA-restricted. Productive status was seen about 90% or about 30% of the time for most TCR beta V segments in an earlier analysis.

In the PCR, 60 Vbeta and 13 Jbeta primers were used. Libraries were prepared by immunoSEQ multiplex PCR; TCRdb keeps only in-frame clonotypes and omits some of them. The table has around 100,000 clones, around 80% seen once; the top ten hold roughly 1.2%. The germline V gene encodes CDR1 SQVTM and CDR2 ANQGSEA. CDR3 length: 12 residues. The V end lost 3 bases, the J end lost 4 bases, and 9 bases lay between the germline ends. The receptor's source is a woman in her late teens or twenties in good health and CMV-seronegative. The gene calls are TRBV29-1 and TRBJ1-2, with no clear D. The sequenced sample was PBMCs. CDR3 protein: CSVEPGVYGYTF. The CDR3, as DNA: TGCAGCGTTGAGCCCGGGGTCTATGGCTACACCTTC.